The clone carrying this T cell receptor (beta chain) was observed once. The antigen remains undetermined. Germline assignment: CDR1 SGHDT and CDR2 YYEEEE. J gave up 2 bases and V 4 bases, and 5 bases lay outside the gene matches. The CDR3 is 16 residues long. This sample is part of a study of identifying expanded T cells in peripheral blood. Study-level results: Technical replicates showed around 1.3 changed clones; about 2 weeks approximately 16; four weeks 19. Roughly two-week clone count variance significantly increased as total template count grew.

The repertoire was sequenced with immunoSEQ multiplex PCR; TCRdb's copy has only in-frame clones and lacks some. The sample records roughly 56,000 clones, approximately 82% being singletons. Collection occurred without any documented infections or immune events in donors. Sequenced sample: blood. The chain carries TRBV5-6 and TRBJ2-6; 8 bases agree with TRBD1. The receptor was isolated from a person aged 18 to 70 in good health. The CDR3 here is CASSPSRGPGANVLTF. Written as DNA, the CDR3 is TGTGCCAGCAGCCCGAGCAGGGGGCCTGGGGCCAACGTCCTGACTTTC.